The clone carrying this TCR beta chain was counted many times. Each CDR3 protein is one row after TCRdb ran MiXCR on the 5' RACE reads. The sample lists about 100,000 distinct CDR3 sequences; 15% to 20% were seen once. The record originates from a study of T cells of healthy individuals. This CDR3 region has 13 residues. Germline assignment: CDR1 MDHEN and CDR2 SYDVKM. V was clipped by 2 bases and J by 6 bases, with 11 bases between them. The receptor's source is a human donor in good health. V usage is TRBV28 and J usage is TRBJ2-7, with D uncertain. As DNA, the CDR3 is TGTGCCAGCAGTTTACGACTGTTAAGCGAGCAGTACTTC. Residues: CASSLRLLSEQYF.